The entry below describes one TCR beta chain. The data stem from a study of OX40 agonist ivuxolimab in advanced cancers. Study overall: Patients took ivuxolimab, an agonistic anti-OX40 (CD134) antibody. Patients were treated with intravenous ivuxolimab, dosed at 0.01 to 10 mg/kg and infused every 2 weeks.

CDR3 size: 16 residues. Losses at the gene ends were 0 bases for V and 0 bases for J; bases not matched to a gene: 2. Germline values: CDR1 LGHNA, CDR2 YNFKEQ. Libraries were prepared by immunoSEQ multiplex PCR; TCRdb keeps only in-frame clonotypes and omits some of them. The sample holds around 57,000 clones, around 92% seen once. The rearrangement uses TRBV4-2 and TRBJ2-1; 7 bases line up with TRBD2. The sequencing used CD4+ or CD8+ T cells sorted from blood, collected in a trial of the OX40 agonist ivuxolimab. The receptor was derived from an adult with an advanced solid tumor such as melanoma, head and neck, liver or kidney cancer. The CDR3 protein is CASSQEGGSSYNEQFF. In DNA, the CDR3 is TGTGCCAGCAGCCAAGAGGGCGGGAGCTCCTACAATGAGCAGTTCTTC.